The clone carrying this T cell receptor (beta chain) was seen only a few times. What it recognizes is unknown. This entry belongs to a study of CD8 T cells in ankylosing spondylitis. Findings and limits, study-wide: Earlier studies detected some motif variants in reactive arthritis synovial fluid and blood.

This CDR3 is 13 amino acids long. After removal of 8 bases from V and 7 bases from J, the junction contained 7 bases not matched to a gene. The germline gives CDR1 MDHEN, CDR2 SYDVKM. Each TCR beta library was made by quantitative 5'-RACE that incorporated molecular barcodes. Each CDR3 protein is one row after TCRdb ran MiXCR on the 5' RACE reads. The repertoire consists of about 240,000 distinct CDR3 sequences, with about 10% occurring once and the leading ten covering roughly 6.8%. This TCR was sampled from a male donor with ankylosing spondylitis or in good health (not recorded which). V gene TRBV28 combines with J gene TRBJ1-4, with 7 bases matching TRBD1. What was sequenced was blood, either unsorted or a sorted T cell fraction (not recorded which). In nucleotides, the CDR3 is TGTGCCAGCTGGTCGAGGACAGGTGAAAAACTGTTTTTT. It translates to CASWSRTGEKLFF.